This T cell receptor beta chain emerged from a study of post-analysis software for immune sequencing data. Study-wide background: Some patients lacked subtype; others had relapsing-remitting, secondary progressive or progressive-relapsing disease.

Worth noting for this clonotype: Its cognate antigen is unknown.

Notes on the study in general: When the samples were clustered directly with F measure, those that had been prepared in the same batch showed strong co-clustering. Multiple sclerosis patients had significantly lower normalized Chao1 diversity than controls.

Included in the TCR beta cDNA libraries were unique molecular identifiers. A population of roughly 0.9 to 11 million T cells gave rise to a few hundred thousand cDNA molecules. TCRdb passed the PCR reads through MiXCR, listing each CDR3 protein once. The sample lists under 900,000 distinct CDR3 sequences; about 57% were seen once. The sequence derives from a girl aged 5-17 years with multiple sclerosis. The sequenced sample was blood.

The DNA of the CDR3 is TGTGCCAGCAGCCTGGGACAGCAAGGCGAGCAGTACTTC. As protein: CASSLGQQGEQYF. The J gene is TRBJ2-7, the V gene TRBV7-3; TRBD1 matches at 7 bases. CDR1 SGHTA and CDR2 FQGTGA come from the germline V gene. After removal of 5 bases from V and 6 bases from J, the junction contained 7 bases not matched to a gene. The CDR3 totals 13 residues.